One sample yielded the 32 T cell receptor beta chains listed below, sequenced in a study of human T cells and chemical hapten exposure. Time point defined: patch test 2, 6 weeks after DPC sensitization. The treatment: therapeutic diphenylcyclopropenone sensitization with weekly scalp DPC. TCRdb analysed the RACE reads with MiXCR anew, one entry per CDR3 protein. The sample has 360,000 or so distinct CDR3 sequences, about 6.3% seen once. The specimen was whole blood, collected in connection with sensitization to the hapten diphenylcyclopropenone (DPC). These receptors were taken from a woman in her late teens or twenties with alopecia areata. Some clones in this sample may be carry-over from other donors' samples.

Many counts were recorded for this clonotype. The J gene is TRBJ2-6, the V gene TRBV7-2; tentatively, D is TRBD2 (5 bases). Germline values: CDR1 SGHTA, CDR2 FQGNSA. This CDR3 region has 14 residues. Trimming left V 8 bases short and J 0 bases short, with 8 bases between. The CDR3: CASWESSGANVLTF. The CDR3 region has the DNA TGTGCCAGCTGGGAGAGCTCTGGGGCCAACGTCCTGACTTTC.

This clonotype has only a few counts. This chain links TRBV27 with TRBJ1-6; 7 bases fit TRBD1. The germline CDR1 and CDR2 sequences are MNHEY and SMNVEV (reference sequence). This CDR3 has 15 residues. Trimming took 5 bases from V and 6 from J; bases not matched to a gene: 7. CDR3 amino acids: CASSPTGAGNSPLHF. The CDR3 coding sequence is TGTGCCAGCAGTCCAACAGGGGCGGGTAATTCACCCCTCCACTTT.

The genes are TRBV12-3 or TRBV12-4 and TRBJ1-2; D ambiguous. CDR3 size: 12 residues. The V end lost 5 bases, the J end lost 7 bases, and 11 bases lay between the germline ends. CDR3 DNA sequence: TGTGCCAGCAGTCTCCGACTGAGTGGCTACACCTTC. Protein sequence: CASSLRLSGYTF.

This clonotype appeared many times. This chain uses TRBV25-1 with TRBJ1-3, with D possibly TRBD1 on 5 matching bases. In germline, CDR1 is MGHDK, CDR2 SYGVNS. There are 15 residues in the CDR3. V lost 4 bases to trimming and J lost 0 bases, with 10 bases between them. Here the CDR3 reads CASSGGRYSGNTIYF. In nucleotides, the CDR3 is TGTGCCAGCAGTGGGGGACGGTACTCTGGAAACACCATATATTTT.

This sequence joins TRBV4-2 and TRBJ2-5; D may be TRBD2 (6 bases). V was shortened by 1 base and J by 0 bases, with 15 bases between the two germline ends. CDR1 and CDR2 (germline): LGHNA, YNFKEQ. CDR3 length: 17 residues. This chain's CDR3 is CASSQGIVSGYQETQYF. Here the CDR3 DNA reads TGTGCCAGCAGCCAAGGGATTGTGAGCGGGTACCAAGAGACCCAGTACTTC.

The chain employs TRBV9 and TRBJ2-1; D gene ambiguous. Per germline, CDR1 SGDLS and CDR2 YYNGEE. The CDR3 runs to 12 residues. Deletions cut 3 bases from V and 16 bases from J, with 17 bases between. The CDR3 spells CASSDSPTRRFF. CDR3 DNA: TGTGCCAGCAGCGATTCGCCGACTCGTCGCTTCTTC.

On this clonotype: A much more abundant neighbour one base away suggests this may be a read error. This chain connects TRBV6-1 to TRBJ1-5; D is unclear. Trimming cost V 1 base and J 13 bases, with 8 bases left between them. Germline V lookup: CDR1 MNHNS, CDR2 SASEGT. The CDR3 totals 11 residues. Here the CDR3 DNA reads TGTGCCAGCAGTGAAGGGGGTTTACAGCATTTT. Protein: CASSEGGLQHF.

This clonotype was seen repeatedly, ten times or more. The gene calls are TRBV20-1 and TRBJ2-3; D is unclear. Germline V gives CDR1 DFQATT, CDR2 SNEGSKA (reference sequence). The CDR3 has 15 residues. V was cut by 4 bases and J by 4 bases, with 18 bases left in between. CDR3 residues: CSAIIGGNGPDTQYF. For the CDR3, the DNA is TGCAGTGCTATTATCGGCGGAAACGGCCCAGATACGCAGTATTTT.

J is TRBJ2-3 and V is TRBV20-1; the match to TRBD2 covers 8 bases. The CDR3 contains 16 residues. V trimming: 0 bases; J trimming: 5 bases; junction bases outside the gene matches: 10. CDR1 is DFQATT, CDR2 SNEGSKA, per germline (reference sequence). The CDR3 region has the DNA TGCAGTGCTAGAGATCGTATAGCGGGGCCAAGAGATACGCAGTATTTT. Encoded protein: CSARDRIAGPRDTQYF.

J is TRBJ2-3 and V is TRBV29-1; 7 bases match TRBD1. Germline CDR1 and CDR2: SQVTM and ANQGSEA. V lost 5 bases and J lost 6; bases outside the gene matches: 8. The CDR3 has 13 residues. CDR3 coding DNA: TGCAGCGTTTTCGACAGGGTAGCGGATACGCAGTATTTT. Protein sequence: CSVFDRVADTQYF.

The gene calls are TRBV6-5 and TRBJ1-2; 12 bases fit TRBD1. CDR1 MNHEY and CDR2 SVGAGI come from the germline V gene. This CDR3 has 15 amino acids. V was pared by 0 bases and J by 8 bases, with 4 bases of the junction left unmatched. The CDR3 is CASSYSGTGGNGYTF. The CDR3 DNA follows: TGTGCCAGCAGTTACTCCGGGACAGGGGGCAACGGCTACACCTTC.

This sequence joins TRBV4-2 and TRBJ2-5; 9 bases match TRBD2. Trimming at V came to 0 bases and at J to 2 bases, leaving 4 bases not matched to a gene. The CDR3 consists of 16 residues. The germline V gene encodes CDR1 LGHNA and CDR2 YNFKEQ. The DNA of the CDR3 is TGTGCCAGCAGCCAAGAAGGAGCGGGGGGTCAAGAGACCCAGTACTTC. This sequence encodes CASSQEGAGGQETQYF.

This clonotype showed up many times. The CDR3 loop is CSAVRDGRDTQYF. CDR3 coding DNA: TGCAGTGCTGTCCGGGACGGAAGAGATACGCAGTATTTT. V and J are TRBV20-1 and TRBJ2-3; D tentatively fits TRBD1 or TRBD2 (5 bases each). Germline V gives CDR1 DFQATT, CDR2 SNEGSKA (reference sequence). Trimming removed 5 bases at V and 5 bases at J, with 14 bases between. The CDR3 is 13 amino acids.

In the case of this clonotype: A read error may explain this, as a much larger clone is one base away. The chain carries TRBV9 and TRBJ1-2, with 9 bases identical to TRBD1. The CDR3 loop spans 14 amino acids. Per germline, CDR1 SGDLS and CDR2 YYNGEE. V shed 1 base and J 9 bases; nucleotides not matched to a gene: 7. CDR3 in amino acids: CASSVLQGAFSYTF. In DNA, the CDR3 is TGTGCCAGCAGCGTATTACAGGGGGCCTTCAGCTACACCTTC.

In its sample, this clonotype was seen many times. The chain employs TRBV6-5 and TRBJ1-2, with TRBD1 identical over 10 bases. The CDR3 covers 14 residues. The trim removed 7 bases at V and 5 bases at J, leaving 7 bases unmatched. In germline, CDR1 is MNHEY, CDR2 SVGAGI. The CDR3 reads CASTSGDRGYGYTF. CDR3 coding DNA: TGTGCCAGCACATCAGGGGACAGGGGTTATGGCTACACCTTC.

The V and J genes are TRBV11-1 and TRBJ2-3; D gene ambiguous. This CDR3 has 16 residues. Trimming left V 3 bases short and J 1 base short, with 14 bases between. CDR1 and CDR2 (germline): SGHAT, FQDESV (reference sequence). CDR3 nucleotides: TGTGCCAGCAGCTTTGGAATTCCTAGGGGCACAGATACGCAGTATTTT. It encodes CASSFGIPRGTDTQYF.

This chain links TRBV7-2 with TRBJ2-6; D perhaps matches TRBD1 (8 bases). CDR1 SGHTA and CDR2 FQGNSA come from the germline V gene. V was pared by 7 bases and J by 0 bases, with 16 bases between. This CDR3 comprises 17 residues. Here the CDR3 reads CASTRTGRGSGANVLTF. Written as DNA, the CDR3 is TGTGCCAGCACCAGGACAGGGAGGGGCTCTGGGGCCAACGTCCTGACTTTC.

V is TRBV7-9 and J is TRBJ2-7; 10 positions agree with TRBD1. V lost 5 bases to trimming and J lost 3 bases; unmatched junction nucleotides: 7. The length of the CDR3 is 15 residues. Germline V lookup: CDR1 SEHNR, CDR2 FQNEAQ (reference sequence). CDR3 residues: CASSLVDRGHYEQYF. The CDR3 bases are TGTGCCAGCAGCCTAGTCGACAGGGGGCACTACGAGCAGTACTTC.

This clonotype was detected ten times or more. V is TRBV6-2 or TRBV6-3 and J is TRBJ1-2; D is unresolved. Trimming left V 7 bases short and J 4 bases short, with 10 bases between. There are 12 residues in the CDR3. The germline gives CDR1 MNHEY, CDR2 SVGEGT. The CDR3 region is CASTPRGYGYTF. The CDR3 DNA sequence: TGTGCCAGCACCCCCCGTGGCTATGGCTACACCTTC.

This clonotype was detected ten times or more. CDR3: CASSQDEFSSLGVLTNEKLFF. The CDR3 DNA reads TGCGCCAGCAGCCAAGATGAATTCTCATCTTTAGGGGTTCTAACTAATGAAAAACTGTTTTTT. J is TRBJ1-4 and V is TRBV4-3, with D possibly matching TRBD1 (5 bases). The CDR3 totals 21 residues. V shed 0 bases and J shed 1 base, with 24 bases lying between them. Germline CDR1 and CDR2: LGHNA and YSLEER.

This clonotype was seen repeatedly, ten times or more. The chain employs TRBV5-4 and TRBJ1-2; no reliable D call. CDR1 is SGHNT, CDR2 YYREEE, per germline (reference sequence). The V end was cut by 3 bases, the J end by 3 bases, with 3 bases between. CDR3 length: 11 amino acids. The CDR3 loop reads CASSSDYGYTF. CDR3 nucleotide sequence: TGTGCCAGCAGCTCGGACTATGGCTACACCTTC.

Notes on this clonotype: One end of the junction fails to match germline, which may point to a read error. The chain is built from TRBV7-7 and TRBJ2-1; 11 bases agree with TRBD2. The CDR3 is 14 amino acids. CDR1 is SSHAT, CDR2 FNYEAQ, per germline (reference sequence). The DNA for the CDR3 is TGTGCTAGCAGCTTTAGCGGGGGGGCCAACGAGCAGTTCTTC. Its translation: CASSFSGGANEQFF.

In its sample, this clonotype was seen many times. The chain combines TRBV6-2 or TRBV6-3 with TRBJ1-1; D is undetermined. Germline CDR1 is MNHEY and CDR2 is SVGEGT. V gave up 3 bases and J gave up 1 base, with 6 bases separating them. This CDR3 comprises 13 residues. The CDR3 region has the DNA TGTGCCAGCAGTTATAAGGCGAACACTGAAGCTTTCTTT. Protein sequence: CASSYKANTEAFF.

In this sample, this clonotype turned up a few times. The V and J genes are TRBV27 and TRBJ2-2, with D perhaps TRBD2 (6 bases). Germline V CDR1 and CDR2: MNHEY, SMNVEV (reference sequence). Between the trimmed V and J ends, which lost 3 bases and 7 bases, there was a span of 12 bases. The CDR3 spans 14 residues. The chain's CDR3 is CASSFKGGRGELFF. CDR3 sequence (DNA): TGTGCCAGCAGTTTCAAGGGAGGACGCGGGGAGCTGTTTTTT.

This clonotype has just a few counts. The chain uses TRBV5-1 and TRBJ2-7, with 9 bases matching TRBD1. The length of the CDR3 is 13 residues. J lost 6 bases, V lost 2 bases, and 3 bases had no gene match. In germline, CDR1 is SGHRS, CDR2 YFSETQ. The CDR3: CASSFTGGREQYF. CDR3 nucleotide sequence: TGCGCCAGCAGCTTTACAGGGGGCCGCGAGCAGTACTTC.

The chain recombines TRBV4-3 with TRBJ2-3; possible D gene TRBD1, 5 bases. Trimming pared 3 bases from V and 2 bases from J, leaving 15 bases between. Germline CDR1 is LGHNA and CDR2 is YSLEER. The CDR3 totals 16 residues. CDR3: CASSQTALIITDTQYF. CDR3 in DNA: TGCGCCAGCAGCCAGACAGCTTTAATTATCACAGATACGCAGTATTTT.

The chain has TRBV3-1 and TRBJ2-4; 8 nucleotides match TRBD2. The CDR3 totals 18 residues. The germline V gene encodes CDR1 LGHDT and CDR2 YNNKEL (reference sequence). Unmatched junction bases numbered 15, after V lost 4 bases and J lost 4 bases. The CDR3 here is CASSLNPLREGQKNIQYF. DNA of the CDR3: TGTGCCAGCAGCCTCAATCCCCTCCGGGAGGGGCAAAAAAACATTCAGTACTTC.

The gene calls are TRBV20-1 and TRBJ2-1; the match to TRBD2 covers 12 bases. Per the germline V gene, CDR1 is DFQATT and CDR2 is SNEGSKA (reference sequence). This CDR3 is 13 amino acids long. Germline trimming cut 6 bases from V and 7 bases from J; bases unmatched to any gene: 4. The CDR3 region is CSAIGTSGNEQFF. DNA of the CDR3: TGCAGTGCCATTGGGACTAGCGGGAATGAGCAGTTCTTC.

The rearrangement uses TRBV18 and TRBJ2-7, with TRBD1 matching over 8 bases. The CDR3 spans 15 residues. The germline CDR1 and CDR2 sequences are KGHSH and LQKENI. V shed 3 bases, J shed 0 bases, and the junction held 4 bases outside the gene matches. The DNA for the CDR3 is TGTGCCAGCTCACCGGGACAGGCCCCCTCCTACGAGCAGTACTTC. Amino acid sequence: CASSPGQAPSYEQYF.

Only a few counts were recorded for this clonotype. J is TRBJ2-1 and V is TRBV11-1, with 10 bases fitting TRBD2. The CDR3 contains 17 residues. Germline V gene data show CDR1 as SGHAT and CDR2 as FQDESV (reference sequence). V shed 0 bases and J 9 bases; nucleotides not matched to a gene: 11. CDR3 loop: CASSLASERGGRGEQFF. DNA of the CDR3: TGTGCCAGCAGCTTAGCATCGGAGCGGGGGGGCCGTGGTGAGCAGTTCTTC.

In its sample, this clonotype was seen a few times. The rearrangement joins TRBV20-1 to TRBJ2-3, with D possibly matching TRBD2 (5 bases). The ends were cut back, 6 bases at V and 5 bases at J, with 12 bases in the middle. CDR3 length: 12 amino acids. Germline lookup yields CDR1 DFQATT and CDR2 SNEGSKA (reference sequence). The CDR3 sequence: CSARIALDTQYF. The CDR3 region has the DNA TGCAGTGCGAGGATAGCGCTAGATACGCAGTATTTT.

This chain uses TRBV28 with TRBJ1-4, with 7 bases aligning to TRBD1. The CDR3 length is 16 residues. The V gene end was trimmed by 3 bases and the J gene end by 3 bases; junction bases not matched to a gene: 7. Germline lookup yields CDR1 MDHEN and CDR2 SYDVKM. CDR3 region: CASSLRGHLANEKLFF. As DNA, the CDR3 is TGTGCCAGCAGTTTGAGGGGGCATTTGGCTAATGAAAAACTGTTTTTT. Full variable domain (outside the CDR3, taken from reference TRBV28 and TRBJ1-4): DVKVTQSSRYLVKRTGEKVFLECVQDMDHENMFWYRQDPGLGLRLIYFSYDVKMKEKGDIPEGYSVSREKKERFSLILESASTNQTSMYLCASSLRGHLANEKLFFGSGTQLSVL.